These 19 T cell receptor beta chains originate from one sample sequenced in a study of cytomegalovirus exposure and HLA in healthy donors. Sequenced by immunoSEQ multiplex PCR; TCRdb stores in-frame clones only, minus some. The sample lists about 220,000 clones, around 90% occurring once. What was sequenced was PBMCs. These receptors all stem from a young woman in good health and CMV-seronegative.

The chain is built from TRBV4-1 and TRBJ1-1; TRBD1 might be the D (5 bases). Germline loops: CDR1 MGHRA, CDR2 YSYEKL. The CDR3 totals 15 residues. The V and J ends lost 0 bases and 3 bases respectively, with 11 bases between them. The CDR3 bases are TGCGCCAGCAGCCAAGACTGGGGGGGAGACACTGAAGCTTTCTTT. It is translated as CASSQDWGGDTEAFF.

The chain combines TRBV6-1 with TRBJ2-7, with 9 bases that match TRBD1. V lost 0 bases to trimming and J lost 7 bases; unmatched junction nucleotides: 4. The CDR3 is 14 amino acids. Germline lookup yields CDR1 MNHNS and CDR2 SASEGT. The CDR3 sequence: CASSEAGQGREQYF. In DNA, the CDR3 is TGTGCCAGCAGTGAAGCGGGACAGGGTAGGGAGCAGTACTTC.

The chain joins TRBV6-1 to TRBJ1-2; no clear D gene. CDR1 and CDR2 from the germline V gene are MNHNS and SASEGT. V dropped 6 bases and J dropped 9 bases, with 17 bases sitting between them. CDR3 length: 13 amino acids. The CDR3 coding sequence is TGTGCCAGCAGAGCGTTATCATTCGACCGCTACACCTTC. This gives the protein CASRALSFDRYTF.

The CDR3 bases are TGTGCCAGCAGCTTCCCATTACTAGCGGGAGGGTTAGGGGAGACCCAGTACTTC. Encoded protein: CASSFPLLAGGLGETQYF. The chain recombines TRBV11-2 with TRBJ2-5; 13 bases fit TRBD2. The CDR3 runs to 18 residues. The V gene's germline CDR1 is SGHAT and CDR2 FQNNGV. V was pared by 3 bases and J by 5 bases, with 12 bases of the junction left unmatched.

This chain links TRBV7-6 with TRBJ1-1, with 7 bases matching TRBD1. The V and J ends lost 5 bases and 1 base, in that order; junction bases with no gene match: 4. Per the germline V gene, CDR1 is SGHVS and CDR2 is FNYEAQ. The length of the CDR3 is 14 residues. CDR3 DNA: TGTGCCAGCAGCCGTACAGGGGCGAACACTGAAGCTTTCTTT. Protein: CASSRTGANTEAFF.

This sequence joins TRBV5-1 and TRBJ2-5; TRBD1 matches at 10 bases. Unmatched junction bases numbered 11, after V lost 4 bases and J lost 5 bases. The germline gives CDR1 SGHRS, CDR2 YFSETQ. The CDR3 runs 16 residues. CDR3: CASSPNPGTGVETQYF. The CDR3 nucleotides read TGCGCCAGCAGCCCAAACCCCGGGACAGGGGTGGAGACCCAGTACTTC.

V is TRBV19 and J is TRBJ1-1, with TRBD1 identical over 7 bases. Germline V gene lookup returns CDR1 LNHDA and CDR2 SQIVND (reference sequence). V gave up 4 bases and J gave up 7 bases; unmatched junction bases: 15. This CDR3 contains 16 residues. The CDR3 coding sequence is TGTGCCAGTAGTACTCAGGGACAGCTACTCTTTTATGAAGCTTTCTTT. The encoded protein is CASSTQGQLLFYEAFF.

This clone appeared a few times. The chain employs TRBV12-5 and TRBJ1-1; unclear D gene. Trimming cost V 4 bases and J 8 bases, with 8 bases left between them. This CDR3 is built from 11 residues. Per the germline V gene, CDR1 is LGHNT and CDR2 is FRNRAP. CDR3 residues: CASGSGREAFF. Written as DNA, the CDR3 is TGTGCTAGTGGTTCCGGCAGGGAAGCTTTCTTT.

V is TRBV25-1 and J is TRBJ2-3, with 10 bases lining up with TRBD2. CDR3 length: 14 amino acids. J lost 2 bases, V lost 11 bases, and 7 bases had no gene match. The germline CDR1 and CDR2 sequences are MGHDK and SYGVNS. In DNA, the CDR3 is TGTGCCTCCCTAGCGGGAGAGAACACAGATACGCAGTATTTT. Translation gives CASLAGENTDTQYF.

The chain joins TRBV28 to TRBJ1-2; 8 nucleotides match TRBD1. This CDR3 spans 15 amino acids. Germline-derived CDR1 and CDR2 are MDHEN and SYDVKM. V trimming: 6 bases; J trimming: 4 bases; junction bases outside the gene matches: 10. The CDR3 region is CASSPPDRVIYGYTF. CDR3 bases: TGTGCCAGCAGCCCCCCGGACAGGGTGATCTATGGCTACACCTTC.

The chain employs TRBV5-6 and TRBJ2-7; D is unclear. This CDR3 is 11 amino acids long. Germline V gene data show CDR1 as SGHDT and CDR2 as YYEEEE. Trimming shortened V by 6 bases and J by 6 bases, and 10 bases separated the two germline ends. In nucleotides, the CDR3 is TGTGCCAGCACCCTTGGAGTCGAGCAGTACTTC. Its protein product is CASTLGVEQYF.

V gene TRBV7-8 combines with J gene TRBJ2-3, with a possible D match to TRBD2 (5 bases). V gave up 3 bases and J gave up 8 bases, with 21 bases separating them. The CDR3 contains 16 residues. Germline CDR1 reads SGHVS; CDR2 reads FQNEAQ. The CDR3 nucleotides read TGTGCCAGCAGCTTTGAGGCTAGCCCGGCGGTGGGTACGCAGTATTTT. This translates into CASSFEASPAVGTQYF.

The chain has TRBV11-2 and TRBJ1-5, with 7 bases identical to TRBD1. Germline values: CDR1 SGHAT, CDR2 FQNNGV. The CDR3 spans 14 residues. V lost 5 bases and J lost 8; bases outside the gene matches: 9. The CDR3 DNA follows: TGTGCCAGCAGCCATAACAGGGGTAGGGAGCCCCAGCATTTT. Translating gives CASSHNRGREPQHF.

This clone was counted a single time. The genes are TRBV28 and TRBJ2-7; D uncertain. The ends were cut back, 6 bases at V and 2 bases at J, with 17 bases in the middle. This CDR3 contains 15 residues. Germline V gene data show CDR1 as MDHEN and CDR2 as SYDVKM. The CDR3 DNA reads TGTGCCAGCAGGAAGTTTCAGTTCGATCCCTACGAGCAGTACTTC. Protein: CASRKFQFDPYEQYF.

This chain connects TRBV19 to TRBJ2-7, with 9 positions matching TRBD1. The CDR3 contains 14 residues. CDR1 and CDR2 (germline): LNHDA, SQIVND (reference sequence). Trimming at V came to 4 bases and at J to 4 bases, leaving 5 bases not matched to a gene. Here the CDR3 reads CASSTDRGAYEQYF. As DNA, the CDR3 is TGTGCCAGTAGTACGGACAGGGGAGCTTACGAGCAGTACTTC.

The gene calls are TRBV7-8 and TRBJ2-7, with D perhaps TRBD1 (7 bases). Trimming took off 4 bases at V and 6 bases at J, with 19 bases between the two ends. CDR3 length: 15 amino acids. CDR1 is SGHVS and CDR2 is FQNEAQ in the germline V gene. DNA of the CDR3: TGTGCCAGCAGCTCCTCGACAGGGACTTTACGCGAGCAGTACTTC. Its translation: CASSSSTGTLREQYF.

This clone appeared a single time. The chain is built from TRBV28 and TRBJ2-7; TRBD2 agrees at 7 bases. Germline V gene data show CDR1 as MDHEN and CDR2 as SYDVKM. V shed 6 bases, J shed 3 bases, and the junction held 8 bases outside the gene matches. CDR3 length equals 14 residues. In DNA form, the CDR3 reads TGTGCCAGCAGCCCTCCTAGCGGAAACTACGAGCAGTACTTC. Translation gives CASSPPSGNYEQYF.

The V call is TRBV7-9, the J call TRBJ1-4; D is uncertain. Per germline, CDR1 SEHNR and CDR2 FQNEAQ (reference sequence). The CDR3 runs to 15 residues. Trimming pared 5 bases from V and 8 bases from J, leaving 18 bases between. Written as DNA, the CDR3 is TGTGCCAGCAGCCTATTTAACCCCCTGAAGGAAAAACTGTTTTTT. Its translation: CASSLFNPLKEKLFF.

This chain joins TRBV7-8 and TRBJ2-1, with D possibly matching TRBD2 (5 bases). Trimming cost V 7 bases and J 2 bases, with 9 bases left between them. The CDR3 consists of 13 residues. Germline values: CDR1 SGHVS, CDR2 FQNEAQ. CDR3 amino acids: CASTTGTYNEQFF. CDR3 bases: TGTGCCAGCACCACCGGGACCTACAATGAGCAGTTCTTC.